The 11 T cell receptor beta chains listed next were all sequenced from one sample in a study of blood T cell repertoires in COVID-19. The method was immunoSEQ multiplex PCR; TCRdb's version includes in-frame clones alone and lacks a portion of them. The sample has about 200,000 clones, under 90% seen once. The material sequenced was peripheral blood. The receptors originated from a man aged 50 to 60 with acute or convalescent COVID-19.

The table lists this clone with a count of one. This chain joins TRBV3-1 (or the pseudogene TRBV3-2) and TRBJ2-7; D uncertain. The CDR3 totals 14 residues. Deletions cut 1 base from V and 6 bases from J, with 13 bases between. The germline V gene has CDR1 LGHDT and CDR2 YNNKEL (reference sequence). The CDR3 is CASSQGSNHGEQYF. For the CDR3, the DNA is TGTGCCAGCAGCCAAGGGTCCAATCACGGCGAGCAGTACTTC.

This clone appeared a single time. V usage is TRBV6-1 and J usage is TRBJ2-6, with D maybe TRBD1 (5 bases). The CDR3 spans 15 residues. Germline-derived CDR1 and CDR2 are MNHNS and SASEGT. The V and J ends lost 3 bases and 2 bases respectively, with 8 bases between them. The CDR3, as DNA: TGTGCCAGCAGTGACAGGGTCACTGGGGCCAACGTCCTGACTTTC. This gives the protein CASSDRVTGANVLTF.

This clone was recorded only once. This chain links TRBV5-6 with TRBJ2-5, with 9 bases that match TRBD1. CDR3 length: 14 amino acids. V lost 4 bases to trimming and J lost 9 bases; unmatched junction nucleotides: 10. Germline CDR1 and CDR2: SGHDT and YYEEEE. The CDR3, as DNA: TGTGCCAGCAGCCTTTGGGACAGGGAGATCCCCCAGTACTTC. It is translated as CASSLWDREIPQYF.

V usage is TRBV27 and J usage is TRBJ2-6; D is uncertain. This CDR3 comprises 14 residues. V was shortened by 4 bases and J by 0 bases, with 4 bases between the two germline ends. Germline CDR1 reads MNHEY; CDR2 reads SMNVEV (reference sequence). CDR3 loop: CASSSNSGANVLTF. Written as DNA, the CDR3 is TGTGCCAGCAGTTCCAACTCTGGGGCCAACGTCCTGACTTTC.

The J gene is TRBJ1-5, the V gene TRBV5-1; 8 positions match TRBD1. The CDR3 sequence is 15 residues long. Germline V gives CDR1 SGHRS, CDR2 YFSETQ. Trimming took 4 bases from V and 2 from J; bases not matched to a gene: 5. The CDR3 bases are TGCGCCAGCAGCCTCACGGGACAGGGCAATCAGCCCCAGCATTTT. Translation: CASSLTGQGNQPQHF.

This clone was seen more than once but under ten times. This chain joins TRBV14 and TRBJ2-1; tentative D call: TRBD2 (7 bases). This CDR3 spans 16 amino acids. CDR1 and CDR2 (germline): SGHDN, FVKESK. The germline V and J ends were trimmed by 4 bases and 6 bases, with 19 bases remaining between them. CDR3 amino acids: CASSPYYGRGSNEQFF. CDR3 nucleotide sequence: TGTGCCAGCAGCCCTTATTATGGGAGGGGGTCCAATGAGCAGTTCTTC.

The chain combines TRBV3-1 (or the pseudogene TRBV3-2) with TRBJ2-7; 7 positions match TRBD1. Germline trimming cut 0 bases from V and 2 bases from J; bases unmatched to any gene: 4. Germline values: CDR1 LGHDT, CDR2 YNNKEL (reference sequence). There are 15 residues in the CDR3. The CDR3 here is CASSQDPQGAYEQYF. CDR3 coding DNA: TGTGCCAGCAGCCAAGATCCCCAGGGGGCCTACGAGCAGTACTTC.

The CDR3 protein is CASSTTGGPNEKLFF. Here the CDR3 DNA reads TGCGCCAGCAGCACAACAGGGGGACCTAATGAAAAACTGTTTTTT. The V and J genes are TRBV5-1 and TRBJ1-4; TRBD1 aligns across 8 bases. V was pared by 4 bases and J by 3 bases, with 5 bases of the junction left unmatched. Germline lookup yields CDR1 SGHRS and CDR2 YFSETQ. The CDR3 extends over 15 amino acids.

CDR3 loop: CASSLRGGQETQYF. CDR3 in DNA: TGTGCCAGCAGCCTAAGGGGGGGACAAGAGACCCAGTACTTC. The chain employs TRBV5-8 and TRBJ2-5; tentative D call: TRBD2 (7 bases). V lost 4 bases and J 2 bases, leaving 12 bases between the germline ends. Germline CDR1 SGHTS, CDR2 YDEGEE. The CDR3 consists of 14 residues.

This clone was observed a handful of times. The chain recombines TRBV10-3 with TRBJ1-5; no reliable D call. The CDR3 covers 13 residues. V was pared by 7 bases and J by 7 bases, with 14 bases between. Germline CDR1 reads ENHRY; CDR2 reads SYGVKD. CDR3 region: CAITDMVGQPQHF. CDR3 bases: TGTGCCATCACAGACATGGTTGGGCAGCCCCAGCATTTT.

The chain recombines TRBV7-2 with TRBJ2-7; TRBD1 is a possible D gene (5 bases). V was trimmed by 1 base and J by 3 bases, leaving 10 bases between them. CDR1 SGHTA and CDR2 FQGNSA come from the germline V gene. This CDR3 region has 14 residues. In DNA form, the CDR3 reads TGTGCCAGCAGCTTAGGGGGCAGGATCTACGAGCAGTACTTC. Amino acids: CASSLGGRIYEQYF. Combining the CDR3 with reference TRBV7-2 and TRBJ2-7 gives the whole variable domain GAGVSQSPSNKVTEKGKDVELRCDPISGHTALYWYRQSLGQGLEFLIYFQGNSAPDKSGLPSDRFSAERTGGSVSTLTIQRTQQEDSAVYLCASSLGGRIYEQYFGPGTRLTVT.